This TCR beta chain was sequenced in a study of shared clonotypes between healthy human individuals. Only in-frame clones appear in the TCRdb table, and some are missing; sequencing was by immunoSEQ multiplex PCR. The data hold 950,000 to 1,100,000 clones, with about 75% observed a single time. To note about this clone: Other DNA sequences in the sample encode the same CDR3.

V was trimmed by 4 bases and J by 4 bases, leaving 7 bases between them. CDR1 is SQVTM, CDR2 ANQGSEA, per germline. The length of the CDR3 is 12 residues. The specimen was memory CD4+ T cells sorted from blood. The subset: CD45RA-negative fraction. The sequence was obtained from a man aged 18-30 years in good health. The rearrangement joins TRBV29-1 to TRBJ2-2, with D unresolved. The CDR3, as DNA: TGCAGCGTTGCACACTTCACCGGGGAGCTGTTTTTT. It yields the protein CSVAHFTGELFF.